A selection of T cell receptor beta chains follows, all from one sample in a study of chemoradiotherapy in HPV16-positive cancers. Measured with immunoSEQ multiplex PCR; TCRdb has only the in-frame clones, and not every one. This sample yields about 35,000 clones, of which approximately 90% are seen a single time; about 3.6% belongs to the top ten. The sample in question was blood, obtained from a patient who underwent chemoradiotherapy. Receptors originate from a human donor with HPV-associated anogenital cancer. CDR3s include the opening cysteine and the closing phenylalanine or tryptophan. Fields, in order: CDR3 protein, CDR3 DNA, clone size, D gene, J gene, V gene. The D gene is left open where the match is weak. Clone size is shown for a subset of rows, as once, few, many or a class of expanded clone.

CDR3: CASSLWGGGGPYNEQFF
DNA: TGTGCCAGCAGCTTATGGGGTGGCGGGGGGCCATACAATGAGCAGTTCTTC
size: .
D: TRBD2
J: TRBJ2-1
V: TRBV7-3

CDR3: CASSDRQRETQYF
DNA: TGCGCCAGCAGTGACCGACAGAGAGAGACCCAGTACTTC
size: .
D: .
J: TRBJ2-5
V: TRBV10-2

CDR3: CASGRGGEGSGELFF
DNA: TGTGCCAGCGGGAGGGGGGGAGAAGGATCTGGGGAGCTGTTTTTT
size: .
D: .
J: TRBJ2-2
V: TRBV11-2

CDR3: CASSQPGQGRTEAFF
DNA: TGCGCCAGCAGCCAACCAGGACAGGGTCGGACTGAAGCTTTCTTT
size: .
D: TRBD1
J: TRBJ1-1
V: TRBV4-3

CDR3: CATSRRGQGTEAFF
DNA: TGTGCCACCAGCAGGCGAGGTCAGGGCACTGAAGCTTTCTTT
size: .
D: .
J: TRBJ1-1
V: TRBV15

CDR3: CASSSRTSGGFETQYF
DNA: TGTGCCAGCAGCTCGCGGACTAGCGGGGGGTTCGAGACCCAGTACTTC
size: .
D: TRBD2
J: TRBJ2-5
V: TRBV11-2

CDR3: CASTTTGATGYGYTF
DNA: TGTGCCAGTACTACCACAGGGGCGACGGGCTATGGCTACACCTTC
size: .
D: TRBD1
J: TRBJ1-2
V: TRBV19

CDR3: CASSVQVNQPQHF
DNA: TGTGCCAGTAGTGTACAGGTCAATCAGCCCCAGCATTTT
size: .
D: .
J: TRBJ1-5
V: TRBV19

CDR3: CASSTARDRERNEQFF
DNA: TGTGCCAGCAGTACCGCCCGGGACAGGGAAAGGAATGAGCAGTTCTTC
size: .
D: TRBD1
J: TRBJ2-1
V: TRBV6-6

CDR3: CASSLRTGETYEQYF
DNA: TGTGCCAGCAGCCTAAGGACAGGGGAGACCTACGAGCAGTACTTC
size: .
D: TRBD1
J: TRBJ2-7
V: TRBV11-2

CDR3: CASSKTGLGKNIQYF
DNA: TGTGCCAGTAGTAAGACAGGCTTGGGTAAAAACATTCAGTACTTC
size: .
D: .
J: TRBJ2-4
V: TRBV19

CDR3: CASTRQLNTEAFF
DNA: TGTGCCAGCACCCGTCAGCTGAACACTGAAGCTTTCTTT
size: .
D: .
J: TRBJ1-1
V: TRBV6-1

CDR3: CASSQGGGQSIGYTF
DNA: TGCGCCAGCAGCCAAGGAGGCGGACAAAGTATTGGCTACACCTTC
size: .
D: .
J: TRBJ1-2
V: TRBV4-1

CDR3: CASSFDTYGYTF
DNA: TGCGCCAGCAGCTTTGACACCTATGGCTACACCTTC
size: .
D: .
J: TRBJ1-2
V: TRBV5-1

CDR3: CASSLQGGDEKLFF
DNA: TGTGCCAGCAGCTTACAGGGAGGGGATGAAAAACTGTTTTTT
size: .
D: .
J: TRBJ1-4
V: TRBV7-6

CDR3: CASSQRTGYGYTF
DNA: TGCGCCAGCAGCCAACGTACGGGGTATGGCTACACCTTC
size: .
D: .
J: TRBJ1-2
V: TRBV4-1

CDR3: CASSPWTGRRNTEAFF
DNA: TGTGCCAGCAGCCCCTGGACAGGAAGAAGGAACACTGAAGCTTTCTTT
size: .
D: TRBD1
J: TRBJ1-1
V: TRBV7-9

CDR3: CASSGRTDYGYTF
DNA: TGTGCCAGCAGCGGGAGGACGGACTATGGCTACACCTTC
size: .
D: .
J: TRBJ1-2
V: TRBV7-9

CDR3: CASTTRGGYNEQFF
DNA: TGTGCCAGCACGACCCGGGGGGGGTACAATGAGCAGTTCTTC
size: .
D: TRBD2
J: TRBJ2-1
V: TRBV27

CDR3: CASSAGLARTDTQYF
DNA: TGTGCCAGCAGTGCGGGACTAGCGAGGACAGATACGCAGTATTTT
size: .
D: TRBD2
J: TRBJ2-3
V: TRBV25-1

CDR3: CASADEGSNTEAFF
DNA: TGCGCCAGCGCAGACGAGGGATCAAACACTGAAGCTTTCTTT
size: .
D: .
J: TRBJ1-1
V: TRBV4-3

CDR3: CASSGRSGDYGYTF
DNA: TGTGCCAGCAGTGGGCGGTCAGGGGACTATGGCTACACCTTC
size: .
D: .
J: TRBJ1-2
V: TRBV6-1

CDR3: CASSPTGGIFSPLHF
DNA: TGTGCCAGCAGCCCTACAGGGGGGATCTTCTCACCCCTCCACTTT
size: .
D: TRBD1
J: TRBJ1-6
V: TRBV7-9

CDR3: CASSLLAGGRNEQFF
DNA: TGTGCCAGCAGCTTACTAGCGGGGGGGCGAAATGAGCAGTTCTTC
size: .
D: TRBD2
J: TRBJ2-1
V: TRBV7-2

CDR3: CASSVDLGQPQHF
DNA: TGTGCCAGCAGCGTAGATCTGGGCCAGCCCCAGCATTTT
size: .
D: .
J: TRBJ1-5
V: TRBV9

CDR3: CASSLTASGGVSTDTQYF
DNA: TGTGCCAGCAGCTTAACTGCTAGCGGGGGGGTGAGCACAGATACGCAGTATTTT
size: .
D: TRBD2
J: TRBJ2-3
V: TRBV7-3

CDR3: CASSLGGRLEAFF
DNA: TGTGCCAGCAGCTTGGGCGGGCGGCTTGAAGCTTTCTTT
size: .
D: .
J: TRBJ1-1
V: TRBV5-4

CDR3: CASSLAGTGDTEAFF
DNA: TGCGCCAGCAGCTTGGCCGGGACAGGGGACACTGAAGCTTTCTTT
size: .
D: TRBD1
J: TRBJ1-1
V: TRBV5-1

CDR3: CASSFNYGYTF
DNA: TGTGCCAGCAGCTTTAACTATGGCTACACCTTC
size: .
D: .
J: TRBJ1-2
V: TRBV7-9

CDR3: CASSWTVASYEQYF
DNA: TGTGCCAGCAGTTGGACAGTGGCGTCCTACGAGCAGTACTTC
size: .
D: .
J: TRBJ2-7
V: TRBV27

CDR3: CASSPRSRYGRGPDTQYF
DNA: TGTGCCAGCAGTCCCCGCTCGCGTTATGGGAGGGGGCCAGATACGCAGTATTTT
size: .
D: .
J: TRBJ2-3
V: TRBV27

CDR3: CASSGEGGWGTEAFF
DNA: TGTGCCAGCAGCGGAGAAGGGGGATGGGGCACTGAAGCTTTCTTT
size: .
D: .
J: TRBJ1-1
V: TRBV9

CDR3: CASSTGGNSRETQYF
DNA: TGCGCCAGCAGCACCGGGGGGAACTCGAGAGAGACCCAGTACTTC
size: .
D: TRBD2
J: TRBJ2-5
V: TRBV5-1

CDR3: CACSAPGRQETQYF
DNA: TGCGCCTGCTCGGCCCCCGGGAGGCAAGAGACCCAGTACTTC
size: .
D: TRBD2
J: TRBJ2-5
V: TRBV5-1

CDR3: CASSQDQRWSSGGYTF
DNA: TGCGCCAGCAGCCAAGATCAGAGGTGGTCCTCCGGCGGCTACACCTTC
size: .
D: .
J: TRBJ1-2
V: TRBV4-3

CDR3: CASSPQPKRLAANYGYTF
DNA: TGTGCCAGCAGCCCCCAACCAAAAAGGTTAGCCGCTAACTATGGCTACACCTTC
size: .
D: .
J: TRBJ1-2
V: TRBV11-2

CDR3: CASSRGQGYNEQFF
DNA: TGCGCCAGCAGCCGGGGACAGGGCTACAATGAGCAGTTCTTC
size: once
D: TRBD1
J: TRBJ2-1
V: TRBV4-1

CDR3: CASSDTGTDYGYTF
DNA: TGTGCCAGCAGTGATACCGGGACGGACTATGGCTACACCTTC
size: .
D: .
J: TRBJ1-2
V: TRBV25-1